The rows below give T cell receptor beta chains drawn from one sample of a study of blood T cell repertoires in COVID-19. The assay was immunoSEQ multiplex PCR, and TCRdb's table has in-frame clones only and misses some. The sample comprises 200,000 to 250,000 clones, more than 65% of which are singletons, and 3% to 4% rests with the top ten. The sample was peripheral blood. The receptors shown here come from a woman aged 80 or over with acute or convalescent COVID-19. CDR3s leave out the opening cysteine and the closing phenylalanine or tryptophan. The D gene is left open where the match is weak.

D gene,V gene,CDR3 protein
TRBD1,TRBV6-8,ASTKGTGPDRDGRSPLH
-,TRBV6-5,ATWSGGRFDQPQH
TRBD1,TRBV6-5,ASRTGLNTEAF
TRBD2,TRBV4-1,ASSQDPAGGGATDTQY
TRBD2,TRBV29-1,SVEGKLAGSTYEQY
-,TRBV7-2,ASSLDLKGQRY
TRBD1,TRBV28,ASRPRGTGNHYGYT
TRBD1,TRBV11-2,ASSSDRSEQY
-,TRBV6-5,ASRSYGVLNEQF
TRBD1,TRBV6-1,ASSEVRQGNEKLF
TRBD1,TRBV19,ASSMGQSYNSPLH
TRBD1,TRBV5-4,ASSLGGQGTDTQY
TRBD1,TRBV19,ASRGTGRIEAF
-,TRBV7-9,ASSLGAYNEQF
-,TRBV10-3,ATRDSQSSYNSPLH
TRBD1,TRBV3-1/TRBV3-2,ASTQSRTGIYGYT
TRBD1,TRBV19,ASSTSLGTGTNSPLH
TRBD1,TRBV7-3,ASSLGTGGYYEQY
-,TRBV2,ASSQTGRIGELF
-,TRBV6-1,ASSGGRWGREETQY
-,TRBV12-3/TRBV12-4,ASSPLSDYGYT
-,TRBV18,ASSPSFSSSGNTIY
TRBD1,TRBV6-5,ASSNGQGLNEQF
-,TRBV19,ASSIGTLGERGYT
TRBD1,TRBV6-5,ASSYRGNTEAF
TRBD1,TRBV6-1,ASSEGTGGRWEKLF
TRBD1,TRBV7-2,ASSWTGGRGTGELF
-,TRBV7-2,ASSLQGTQETQY
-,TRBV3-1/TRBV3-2,ASSPPGAGETQY
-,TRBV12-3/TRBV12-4,ASSYGSSGGYT
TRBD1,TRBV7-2,ASSLGGTGGYEQY
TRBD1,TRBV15,ATSRDKGTGGFYNEQF
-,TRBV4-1,ASTPRRGQGTGELF
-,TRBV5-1,ASSLVGAQGTEAF
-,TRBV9,ASSHPREAGAF
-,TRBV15,ATSRDSVRAF
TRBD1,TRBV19,ASTGQGTTGNTIY
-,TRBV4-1,ASSLQGTPRFVTNEKLF
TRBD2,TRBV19,ASRTSGGADTQY
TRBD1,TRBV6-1,ASSGPGQTNFYSNQPQH
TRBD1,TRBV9,ASSVGQGIQGYT
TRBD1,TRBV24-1,ATSEDRGGHEQF
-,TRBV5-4,ASSLDGYSNQPQH
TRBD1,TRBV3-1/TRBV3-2,ASSHWGQPLNTEAF
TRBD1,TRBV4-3,ASSHLDRAYEQF
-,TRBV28,ASRGPNQPQH
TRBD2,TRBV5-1,ASSLELAGRSTYEQY
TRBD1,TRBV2,ASSVGQGARQPQH
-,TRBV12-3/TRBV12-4,ASSSPVSGYT
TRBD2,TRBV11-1,ASSLELAGSETQY
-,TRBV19,ASSTGTDTQY
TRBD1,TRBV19,ASSIGRQGIDEQY
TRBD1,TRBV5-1,ASSPGGTGAANVLT
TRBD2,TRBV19,ASTDLAGTDTQY
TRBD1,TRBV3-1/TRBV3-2,ASSRYRGTEAF
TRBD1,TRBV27,ASSHTGDQPQH
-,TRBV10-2,ASKVRDDGYT
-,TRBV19,ASSPSKTGLGGYT
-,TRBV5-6,ASSFTVNSPLH
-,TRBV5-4,ASSSSSGLYGYT